Below, 21 T cell receptor beta chains from the same sample are listed, as sequenced in a study of vaccination and CD4 T cells after COVID-19. These TCRs' antigens remain unknown. This sample's time point: late sampling 161 to 241 days after vaccination in three convalescent patients. Treatment defined: approximately nine-day PBMC culture with coronavirus spike peptide pools or control peptides (ViraFEST assay). With the Oncomine TCR Beta short-read assay, DNA from cultured CD4+ T cells was sequenced. TCRdb re-derived calls from the PCR reads in MiXCR, one entry per CDR3 protein. The profile shows tens of thousands of distinct CDR3 sequences, less than 40% of them singletons. This specimen consisted of CD4+ T cells from blood, cultured in vitro, obtained about 7 months after SARS-CoV-2 vaccination. The receptor source for this set is a human donor who had recovered from COVID-19.

V is TRBV10-1 and J is TRBJ1-1, with 8 bases aligning to TRBD1. The J segment lost 7 bases and the V segment lost 5 bases, leaving 6 bases of the junction unmatched. CDR1 is WNHNN and CDR2 is SYGVQD in the germline V gene (reference sequence). There are 13 residues in the CDR3. CDR3 residues: CASSPGGQDEAFF. DNA of the CDR3: TGCGCCAGCAGTCCAGGGGGACAGGATGAAGCTTTCTTT.

The chain combines TRBV6-5 with TRBJ1-2; 12 bases line up with TRBD1. Losses at the gene ends were 2 bases for V and 3 bases for J; bases not matched to a gene: 1. The CDR3 has 15 amino acids. Germline V gives CDR1 MNHEY, CDR2 SVGAGI. CDR3 DNA sequence: TGTGCCAGCAGTTACGGGACAGGGGGCGACTATGGCTACACCTTC. Its protein is CASSYGTGGDYGYTF.

This clonotype is judged medium-sized (0.01 to 0.1%). The J gene is TRBJ2-3, the V gene TRBV7-2, with 8 bases matching TRBD1. The trim removed 1 base at V and 2 bases at J, leaving 2 bases unmatched. The length of the CDR3 is 15 residues. Germline lookup yields CDR1 SGHTA and CDR2 FQGNSA. The CDR3, as DNA: TGTGCCAGCAGCTTAGGGACAGGGCACACAGATACGCAGTATTTT. Translation: CASSLGTGHTDTQYF.

The chain combines TRBV6-5 with TRBJ2-3; 10 bases agree with TRBD2. The trim removed 0 bases at V and 2 bases at J, leaving 2 bases unmatched. The CDR3 consists of 16 residues. Germline values: CDR1 MNHEY, CDR2 SVGAGI. The DNA for the CDR3 is TGTGCCAGCAGTTACTCAGCGGGAGGGTACACAGATACGCAGTATTTT. Protein sequence: CASSYSAGGYTDTQYF.

The chain employs TRBV5-4 and TRBJ2-1; 12 positions match TRBD2. CDR3 length: 16 residues. V shed 7 bases and J 0 bases; nucleotides not matched to a gene: 5. Germline assignment: CDR1 SGHNT and CDR2 YYREEE (reference sequence). This CDR3 reads CASGTSGPNSYNEQFF. The CDR3 bases are TGTGCCAGCGGGACTAGCGGGCCCAACTCCTACAATGAGCAGTTCTTC.

This chain connects TRBV6-2 or TRBV6-3 to TRBJ1-1; D uncertain. CDR3 size: 13 residues. Trimming took 7 bases from V and 4 from J, leaving 13 bases between them. The germline CDR1 and CDR2 sequences are MNHEY and SVGEGT. CDR3 residues: CASIPGWSTEAFF. The CDR3 region has the DNA TGTGCCAGCATCCCAGGTTGGAGCACTGAAGCTTTCTTT.

The chain recombines TRBV20-1 with TRBJ1-2; D may be TRBD1 (5 bases). CDR3 size: 11 residues. V lost 2 bases, J lost 8 bases, and 9 bases lay in between. CDR1 is DFQATT, CDR2 SNEGSKA, per germline (reference sequence). In nucleotides, the CDR3 is TGCAGTGCTAGAACGGGGCTCGGCTACACCTTC. Translating gives CSARTGLGYTF.

This chain connects TRBV7-2 to TRBJ2-1; 8 nucleotides agree with TRBD1. Germline trimming cut 5 bases from V and 9 bases from J; bases unmatched to any gene: 6. The length of the CDR3 is 13 residues. In germline, CDR1 is SGHTA, CDR2 FQGNSA. CDR3 sequence (DNA): TGTGCCAGCAGCCCCCGGACAGGGCTTGAGCAGTTCTTC. It is translated as CASSPRTGLEQFF.

In its sample, this clonotype was seen a few times. The rearrangement uses TRBV5-4 and TRBJ1-2, with 9 bases lining up with TRBD1. The CDR3 has 15 residues. With V trimmed by 3 bases and J by 3 bases, 6 bases remained unmatched. In germline, CDR1 is SGHNT, CDR2 YYREEE (reference sequence). CDR3 coding DNA: TGTGCCAGCAGCTCCGAGGGACAGGGTGACTATGGCTACACCTTC. This codes for CASSSEGQGDYGYTF.

The chain is built from TRBV20-1 and TRBJ1-6; unclear D gene. The CDR3 runs 14 residues. V shed 6 bases and J shed 5 bases, with 14 bases lying between them. The germline CDR1 and CDR2 sequences are DFQATT and SNEGSKA (reference sequence). CDR3 region: CSAKDRPDNSPLHF. As DNA, the CDR3 is TGCAGTGCGAAGGACCGCCCGGATAATTCACCCCTCCACTTT.

This clonotype was detected a few times. The chain has TRBV27 and TRBJ1-3; maybe TRBD1 (5 bases). Germline assignment: CDR1 MNHEY and CDR2 SMNVEV (reference sequence). This CDR3 has 14 residues. V lost 6 bases to trimming and J lost 5 bases, with 14 bases between them. This chain's CDR3 is CASRARGGRNTIYF. As DNA, the CDR3 is TGTGCCAGCAGGGCCCGGGGGGGGAGAAACACCATATATTTT.

V usage is TRBV6-5 and J usage is TRBJ2-7; 7 positions agree with TRBD2. The length of the CDR3 is 15 residues. After removal of 1 base from V and 3 bases from J, the junction contained 6 bases not matched to a gene. The germline gives CDR1 MNHEY, CDR2 SVGAGI. CDR3 protein: CASSYWDGRFYEQYF. The CDR3 DNA follows: TGTGCCAGCAGTTACTGGGACGGGAGGTTCTACGAGCAGTACTTC.

There are a few counts of this clonotype. The gene calls are TRBV7-2 and TRBJ1-2; 7 positions agree with TRBD1. From germline, CDR1 is SGHTA and CDR2 FQGNSA. The CDR3 runs 16 residues. J was trimmed by 3 bases and V by 6 bases; bases with no gene match: 13. The CDR3 coding sequence is TGTGCCAGCAGACATAACACCGACAGGGCCCACTATGGCTACACCTTC. Translated: CASRHNTDRAHYGYTF.

The rearrangement uses TRBV5-1 and TRBJ1-5; 8 positions match TRBD1. V trimming: 4 bases; J trimming: 5 bases; junction bases outside the gene matches: 2. Germline V CDR1 and CDR2: SGHRS, YFSETQ. CDR3 length equals 13 residues. CDR3 residues: CASSADRDQPQHF. Written as DNA, the CDR3 is TGCGCCAGCAGCGCGGACAGGGATCAGCCCCAGCATTTT.

This clonotype turned up a few times. The rearrangement joins TRBV6-1 to TRBJ1-1, with D unresolved. The CDR3 has 14 residues. The ends were cut back, 6 bases at V and 11 bases at J, with 22 bases in the middle. From germline, CDR1 is MNHNS and CDR2 SASEGT. Here the CDR3 reads CASRITSGAKGAFF. In nucleotides, the CDR3 is TGTGCCAGCAGAATTACCTCGGGAGCAAAAGGGGCTTTCTTT.

The chain carries TRBV5-1 and TRBJ1-1, with D perhaps matching TRBD1 (6 bases). The CDR3 runs to 14 residues. The germline V gene has CDR1 SGHRS and CDR2 YFSETQ. Trimming took off 5 bases at V and 4 bases at J, with 15 bases between the two ends. The CDR3 DNA reads TGCGCCAGCAGACCGCTGGAAGGGGGCACTGAAGCTTTCTTT. It is translated as CASRPLEGGTEAFF.

The V call is TRBV6-1, the J call TRBJ2-3; TRBD1 might be the D (6 bases). The CDR3 length is 15 residues. Germline CDR1 MNHNS, CDR2 SASEGT. V dropped 4 bases and J dropped 0 bases, with 11 bases sitting between them. Here the CDR3 reads CASSVQGHSTDTQYF. CDR3 bases: TGTGCCAGCAGTGTACAGGGACATAGCACAGATACGCAGTATTTT.

This chain links TRBV19 with TRBJ2-1; the match to TRBD1 covers 9 bases. The CDR3 totals 14 residues. Germline loops: CDR1 LNHDA, CDR2 SQIVND (reference sequence). With V trimmed by 8 bases and J by 6 bases, 8 bases remained unmatched. This chain's CDR3 is CASCEGQGCNEQFF. DNA for the CDR3: TGTGCCAGTTGTGAAGGACAGGGGTGCAATGAGCAGTTCTTC.

V usage is TRBV5-6 and J usage is TRBJ2-7; possibly TRBD1 for D (6 bases). V lost 7 bases and J 2 bases, leaving 16 bases between the germline ends. Germline V lookup: CDR1 SGHDT, CDR2 YYEEEE. This CDR3 is built from 14 residues. CDR3 DNA: TGTGCCAGCCAGACGATGGGGGCTGCCTACGAGCAGTACTTC. Protein: CASQTMGAAYEQYF.

This clonotype was detected a few times. The CDR3 DNA follows: TGTGCCAGCAGGAGGTCGGGGGAGGGGACCGGGGAGCTGTTTTTT. Protein sequence: CASRRSGEGTGELFF. This sequence joins TRBV27 and TRBJ2-2; 7 bases fit TRBD2. CDR3 length equals 15 residues. After removal of 6 bases from V and 5 bases from J, the junction contained 9 bases not matched to a gene. Germline V gene sequence: CDR1 MNHEY, CDR2 SMNVEV (reference sequence).

This clonotype was counted once. The chain is built from TRBV14 and TRBJ2-1, with 11 nucleotides matching TRBD2. With V trimmed by 8 bases and J by 0 bases, 3 bases remained unmatched. Germline values: CDR1 SGHDN, CDR2 FVKESK. The CDR3 is 15 residues long. CDR3 region: CASGTSGGSYNEQFF. The CDR3 nucleotides read TGTGCCAGCGGGACTAGCGGAGGCTCCTACAATGAGCAGTTCTTC.